A selection of T cell receptor beta chains follows, all from one sample in a study of T cell repertoires in cytomegalovirus infection. From the reads, TCRdb called clonotypes with MiXCR, one entry per CDR3 protein. The table records approximately 200,000 distinct CDR3 sequences, over 20% of them present only once. Sequencing input: CD8+ T cells from PBMCs. The receptors here all came from a human donor in good health (CMV status not recorded). Some clones in this sample may be carry-over from other donors' samples. CDR3s include the opening cysteine and the closing phenylalanine or tryptophan. Each record gives: clone size, D gene, V gene, J gene, CDR3 length, CDR3 DNA, CDR3 protein. D genes are given only for firm matches. The size of a clone is reported for some rows only, either as once, few or many, or as a class for expanded clones.

-	-	TRBV20-1	TRBJ2-3	16	TGCAGTGCTAGAGATGTTCCAGGGCTTCCCTCAGATACGCAGTATTTT	CSARDVPGLPSDTQYF
-	-	TRBV6-1	TRBJ2-2	14	TGTGCCAGCAGTGAGAGGACCGGAGGGGGGGAGCTGTTTTTT	CASSERTGGGELFF
-	-	TRBV29-1	TRBJ2-1	13	TGCAGCGTTGAAACAGGGCGCTACAATGAGCAGTTCTTC	CSVETGRYNEQFF
few	-	TRBV12-3/TRBV12-4	TRBJ2-7	13	TGTGCCAGCAGTCCCTTGATCCTCTACGAGCAGTACTTC	CASSPLILYEQYF
few	-	TRBV11-3	TRBJ2-5	13	TGTGCCAGCAGCTTACAGGACACAGAGACCCAGTACTTC	CASSLQDTETQYF
many	-	TRBV12-3/TRBV12-4	TRBJ2-5	14	TGTGCCATCTCTGTAACCGGGACCCAAGAGACCCAGTACTTC	CAISVTGTQETQYF
many	TRBD1	TRBV7-2	TRBJ2-2	14	TGTGCCAGCAGCTATTCTACAGGGGGCGGGGAGCTGTTTTTT	CASSYSTGGGELFF
-	TRBD1	TRBV11-2	TRBJ2-7	14	TGTGCCAGCAGCTTGGACAGGGGTATTCTCGAGCAGTACTTC	CASSLDRGILEQYF
-	-	TRBV29-1	TRBJ2-7	13	TGCAGCGTAAGTGACTATCCGGGTGACGAGCAGTACTTC	CSVSDYPGDEQYF
many	-	TRBV7-8	TRBJ2-7	11	TGTGCCAGCAGCGATCCGGGCGAGCAGTACTTC	CASSDPGEQYF
-	TRBD2	TRBV2	TRBJ2-1	16	TGTGCCAGCAGTGAAGCGTGGGGACGGGAGGAGGATGAGCAGTTCTTC	CASSEAWGREEDEQFF
-	-	TRBV20-1	TRBJ1-2	13	TGCAGTGCTAGAGAAGGCAGTGACTATGGCTACACCTTC	CSAREGSDYGYTF
-	-	TRBV5-1	TRBJ2-1	16	TGCGCCAGCAGCTTGTGGGGGGACAGAGAGAACAATGAGCAGTTCTTC	CASSLWGDRENNEQFF
-	-	TRBV7-3	TRBJ2-3	15	TGTGCCAGCAGCCCTGACGGATTTAGCACAGATACGCAGTATTTT	CASSPDGFSTDTQYF
few	-	TRBV7-6	TRBJ2-1	15	TGTGCCAGCAGCCTCACCGGGACCACTTACAATGAGCAGTTCTTC	CASSLTGTTYNEQFF
-	TRBD1	TRBV7-9	TRBJ2-3	15	TGTGCCAGCAGCACTTGGGACAGAAGCACAGATACGCAGTATTTT	CASSTWDRSTDTQYF
once	-	TRBV7-9	TRBJ2-5	19	TGTGCCAGCAGCTTGTTGGGGCAGGAACGCGAGAAGTACCAAGAGACCCAGTACTTC	CASSLLGQEREKYQETQYF
few	-	TRBV7-9	TRBJ2-7	14	TGTGCCAGCAGCTTAGTGACTAACCCACACGAGCAGTACTTC	CASSLVTNPHEQYF
-	-	TRBV28	TRBJ2-3	15	TGTGCCAGCAGCCATGGAGACTCTAGCACAGATACGCAGTATTTT	CASSHGDSSTDTQYF
-	TRBD1	TRBV12-3/TRBV12-4	TRBJ1-5	13	TGTGCCAGCAAGGGACAGGGAGATCAGCCCCAGCATTTT	CASKGQGDQPQHF
many	-	TRBV5-4	TRBJ2-7	16	TGTGCCAGCAGCCCGGATGGAGGGGGAATCTCCTACGAGCAGTACTTC	CASSPDGGGISYEQYF
-	-	TRBV9	TRBJ2-7	15	TGTGCCAGCAGCGTAGGGATAACAGGATCCTACGAGCAGTACTTC	CASSVGITGSYEQYF